The 30 T cell receptor beta chains listed next were all sequenced from one sample in a study of blood T cell repertoires in COVID-19. The protocol was immunoSEQ multiplex PCR, while the TCRdb copy is restricted to in-frame clones and leaves out a portion. The table records about 110,000 clones, about 93% of them present only once. The sample taken for sequencing was peripheral blood. All receptors derive from a woman under 40 with acute or convalescent COVID-19.

V and J are TRBV28 and TRBJ1-1, with D unclear. The germline CDR1 and CDR2 sequences are MDHEN and SYDVKM. This CDR3 comprises 14 residues. Trimming left V 5 bases short and J 0 bases short, with 10 bases between. The CDR3 is CASSLRGLNTEAFF. In DNA, the CDR3 is TGTGCCAGCAGTCTCCGAGGGTTGAACACTGAAGCTTTCTTT.

This clone occurred a few times. V is TRBV28 and J is TRBJ2-1, with TRBD1 matching over 7 bases. The junction had 3 bases not matched to a gene; V was cut back by 3 bases and J by 1 base. This CDR3 is built from 15 residues. Germline values: CDR1 MDHEN, CDR2 SYDVKM. CDR3 residues: CASSFETGSYNEQFF. CDR3 in DNA: TGTGCCAGCAGTTTCGAGACAGGGTCCTACAATGAGCAGTTCTTC. The full variable domain, in which reference TRBV28 and TRBJ2-1 provide the parts outside the CDR3, is DVKVTQSSRYLVKRTGEKVFLECVQDMDHENMFWYRQDPGLGLRLIYFSYDVKMKEKGDIPEGYSVSREKKERFSLILESASTNQTSMYLCASSFETGSYNEQFFGPGTRLTVL.

A few counts support this clone. The DNA of the CDR3 is TGTGCCAGTATTGGCACAGCTCCGGGGGAGACCAATCAGCCCCAGCATTTT. Translating gives CASIGTAPGETNQPQHF. The V and J genes are TRBV19 and TRBJ1-5; D possibly corresponds to TRBD1 (5 bases). Germline V gene data show CDR1 as LNHDA and CDR2 as SQIVND (reference sequence). The CDR3 spans 17 residues. V was cut by 7 bases and J by 3 bases, with 22 bases left in between.

This chain uses TRBV7-2 with TRBJ2-3; 14 bases agree with TRBD2. Looked up from germline, CDR1 is SGHTA and CDR2 is FQGNSA. Trimming took 5 bases from V and 4 from J; bases not matched to a gene: 8. The CDR3 runs to 17 residues. In nucleotides, the CDR3 is TGTGCCAGCAGCCCGGGACTAGCGGGAGCGAGCGCAGATACGCAGTATTTT. Residues: CASSPGLAGASADTQYF.

This clone showed up just once. This chain joins TRBV3-1 (or the pseudogene TRBV3-2) and TRBJ2-7; 8 positions match TRBD1. This CDR3 comprises 14 residues. Germline V gene lookup returns CDR1 LGHDT and CDR2 YNNKEL (reference sequence). Trimming cost V 5 bases and J 5 bases; bases outside gene matches: 8. The CDR3 sequence is CASSYRQGLNEQYF. Here the CDR3 DNA reads TGTGCCAGCAGCTACCGACAGGGGCTGAACGAGCAGTACTTC.

This clone has just a few counts. The chain couples TRBV11-1 to TRBJ2-1, with a weak D call TRBD1 (5 bases). This CDR3 has 16 residues. Trimming removed 3 bases at V and 6 bases at J, with 18 bases between. CDR1 SGHAT and CDR2 FQDESV come from the germline V gene (reference sequence). The CDR3 DNA follows: TGTGCCAGCAGCTTTGTCCCCCAGGTAACAGGCAATGAGCAGTTCTTC. The encoded protein is CASSFVPQVTGNEQFF.

This clone was picked up a small number of times. V gene TRBV3-1 (or the pseudogene TRBV3-2) combines with J gene TRBJ2-2; 8 bases are a match to TRBD1. The CDR3 is made up of 14 amino acids. Unmatched junction bases numbered 3, after V lost 4 bases and J lost 5 bases. Germline-derived CDR1 and CDR2 are LGHDT and YNNKEL (reference sequence). CDR3 region: CASSRTGSTGELFF. In DNA form, the CDR3 reads TGTGCCAGCAGCCGGACAGGGAGTACCGGGGAGCTGTTTTTT.

The rearrangement uses TRBV28 and TRBJ1-6; a possible D gene is TRBD1 (5 bases). The CDR3 sequence is 15 residues long. The germline V gene has CDR1 MDHEN and CDR2 SYDVKM. V lost 7 bases to trimming and J lost 9 bases, with 19 bases between them. CDR3 region: CASTPSPGVGSPLHF. CDR3 nucleotides: TGTGCCAGCACTCCCTCGCCGGGGGTGGGTTCACCCCTCCACTTT.

The rearrangement joins TRBV7-8 to TRBJ2-2; D gene unclear. The CDR3 is made up of 15 amino acids. Trimming shortened V by 0 bases and J by 3 bases, and 8 bases separated the two germline ends. Germline V gene lookup returns CDR1 SGHVS and CDR2 FQNEAQ. The CDR3 protein is CASSLAGSHTGELFF. Here the CDR3 DNA reads TGTGCCAGCAGCTTAGCCGGGTCTCACACCGGGGAGCTGTTTTTT. The full variable domain, with the rest looked up from reference TRBV7-8 and TRBJ2-2, is GAGVSQSPRYKVAKRGQDVALRCDPISGHVSLFWYQQALGQGPEFLTYFQNEAQLDKSGLPSDRFFAERPEGSVSTLKIQRTQQEDSAVYLCASSLAGSHTGELFFGEGSRLTVL.

The V gene is TRBV27, the J gene TRBJ2-3; maybe TRBD2 (5 bases). Per the germline V gene, CDR1 is MNHEY and CDR2 is SMNVEV (reference sequence). V dropped 2 bases and J dropped 4 bases, with 10 bases sitting between them. The CDR3 covers 14 residues. The CDR3 region is CASSLLDFADTQYF. CDR3 in DNA: TGTGCCAGCAGTTTACTGGACTTCGCAGATACGCAGTATTTT.

This clone has more than one count but fewer than ten. CDR3 in DNA: TGTGCTAGTGGTCCCGGGACAGGGCGTCAAGAGACCCAGTACTTC. It translates to CASGPGTGRQETQYF. The chain carries TRBV12-5 and TRBJ2-5, with TRBD1 matching 9 bases. Germline loops: CDR1 LGHNT, CDR2 FRNRAP. The V segment lost 5 bases and the J segment 2 bases; nucleotides outside the gene matches: 6. The CDR3 extends over 15 amino acids.

This chain uses TRBV3-1 (or the pseudogene TRBV3-2) with TRBJ1-1, with 7 bases fitting TRBD1. The CDR3 is made up of 16 amino acids. Germline V gives CDR1 LGHDT, CDR2 YNNKEL (reference sequence). The ends lost 1 base at V and 4 bases at J; junction bases unmatched: 9. The CDR3 bases are TGTGCCAGCAGCCAAGGATGGAGGGGGCCGAGCACTGAAGCTTTCTTT. Protein sequence: CASSQGWRGPSTEAFF.

The chain has TRBV30 and TRBJ1-5; TRBD1 aligns across 7 bases. Germline values: CDR1 GTSNPN, CDR2 SVGIG (reference sequence). The CDR3 has 13 amino acids. Trimming cost V 5 bases and J 6 bases; bases outside gene matches: 7. CDR3: CAWGRQGGQPQHF. CDR3 in DNA: TGTGCCTGGGGACGACAGGGAGGTCAGCCCCAGCATTTT.

The J gene is TRBJ1-1, the V gene TRBV9; 11 positions agree with TRBD1. This CDR3 is built from 15 residues. Trimming cost V 3 bases and J 4 bases; bases outside gene matches: 5. Germline CDR1 and CDR2: SGDLS and YYNGEE. The CDR3 DNA reads as TGTGCCAGCAGCGACCCCGGGACAGGGGGCACTGAAGCTTTCTTT. Translating it yields CASSDPGTGGTEAFF. The whole variable domain, filled in from reference TRBV9 and TRBJ1-1, reads DSGVTQTPKHLITATGQRVTLRCSPRSGDLSVYWYQQSLDQGLQFLIQYYNGEERAKGNILERFSAQQFPDLHSELNLSSLELGDSALYFCASSDPGTGGTEAFFGQGTRLTVV.

The chain recombines TRBV7-2 with TRBJ2-7; unclear D gene. V was pared by 3 bases and J by 2 bases, with 11 bases between. This CDR3 has 14 amino acids. Germline V gives CDR1 SGHTA, CDR2 FQGNSA. The CDR3 nucleotides are TGTGCCAGCAGCTTTGAGGAGTCCCCCTACGAGCAGTACTTC. As protein: CASSFEESPYEQYF.

The V and J genes are TRBV11-3 and TRBJ2-1; a possible D gene is TRBD2 (6 bases). V dropped 5 bases and J dropped 7 bases, with 12 bases sitting between them. Germline values: CDR1 SGHNT, CDR2 YENEEA. The CDR3 totals 13 residues. CDR3 region: CASSPRDGNEQFF. Here the CDR3 DNA reads TGTGCCAGCAGCCCGCGGGACGGGAATGAGCAGTTCTTC. The complete variable domain, with remaining parts taken from reference TRBV11-3 and TRBJ2-1, reads EAGVVQSPRYKIIEKKQPVAFWCNPISGHNTLYWYLQNLGQGPELLIRYENEEAVDDSQLPKDRFSAERLKGVDSTLKIQPAELGDSAVYLCASSPRDGNEQFFGPGTRLTVL.

The chain joins TRBV7-2 to TRBJ1-5; D is possibly TRBD1 (5 bases). CDR3 length: 15 amino acids. In germline, CDR1 is SGHTA, CDR2 FQGNSA. Trimming cost V 2 bases and J 7 bases, with 15 bases left between them. DNA of the CDR3: TGTGCCAGCAGCTTAAGAACAGGTCAAGCGCAGCCCCAGCATTTT. This encodes CASSLRTGQAQPQHF.

The V and J genes are TRBV27 and TRBJ1-6; D remains ambiguous. Germline values: CDR1 MNHEY, CDR2 SMNVEV (reference sequence). Deletions cut 0 bases from V and 7 bases from J, with 13 bases between. CDR3 length: 16 amino acids. The CDR3 region is CASSLSRPGINSPLHF. The CDR3 DNA is TGTGCCAGCAGTTTATCGAGGCCGGGGATAAATTCACCCCTCCACTTT.

The V gene is TRBV5-5, the J gene TRBJ1-3; D gene unclear. The V gene lost 4 bases and the J gene lost 0 bases, with 8 bases spanning the gap. Per the germline V gene, CDR1 is SGHKS and CDR2 is YYEKEE (reference sequence). This CDR3 region has 14 residues. In DNA form, the CDR3 reads TGTGCCAGCAGCCGTCAGTCCTCTGGAAACACCATATATTTT. Protein: CASSRQSSGNTIYF.

This chain joins TRBV29-1 and TRBJ2-1; tentative D call: TRBD1 (6 bases). CDR1 is SQVTM, CDR2 ANQGSEA, per germline. This CDR3 has 11 residues. With 4 bases removed from V and 6 bases from J, the gap between germline ends came to 7 bases. As DNA, the CDR3 is TGCAGCGTTGCCAGGGGCAATGAGCAGTTCTTC. Its protein is CSVARGNEQFF.

This chain joins TRBV4-2 and TRBJ2-3; 8 nucleotides line up with TRBD1. CDR3 length: 12 amino acids. The ends lost 4 bases at V and 13 bases at J; junction bases unmatched: 7. CDR1 LGHNA and CDR2 YNFKEQ come from the germline V gene. The CDR3 here is CASSLGQGTEYF. CDR3 in DNA: TGTGCCAGCAGCCTCGGACAGGGCACTGAGTATTTT.

This chain connects TRBV9 to TRBJ1-5; the D gene is possibly TRBD1 (5 bases). CDR3 length: 13 amino acids. The germline V gene has CDR1 SGDLS and CDR2 YYNGEE. V lost 4 bases to trimming and J lost 7 bases, with 12 bases between them. CDR3 DNA: TGTGCCAGCAGCCCGGGGGGGACCCAGCCCCAGCATTTT. Its translation: CASSPGGTQPQHF.

The sample holds one count of this clone. This chain joins TRBV30 and TRBJ1-5; 8 bases fit TRBD1. The J segment lost 3 bases and the V segment lost 0 bases, leaving 4 bases of the junction unmatched. The CDR3 runs 15 residues. The germline V gene has CDR1 GTSNPN and CDR2 SVGIG (reference sequence). CDR3 region: CAWSVRDRFNQPQHF. CDR3 nucleotides: TGTGCCTGGAGTGTAAGGGACAGGTTCAATCAGCCCCAGCATTTT.

The chain employs TRBV5-1 and TRBJ1-4, with D uncertain. This CDR3 has 11 amino acids. Germline lookup yields CDR1 SGHRS and CDR2 YFSETQ. The ends were cut back, 5 bases at V and 5 bases at J, with 4 bases in the middle. Written as DNA, the CDR3 is TGCGCCAGCAGGGAGAATGAAAAACTGTTTTTT. Amino acid sequence: CASRENEKLFF.

The chain has TRBV7-9 and TRBJ1-5; D remains unclear. This CDR3 contains 14 residues. Per the germline V gene, CDR1 is SEHNR and CDR2 is FQNEAQ (reference sequence). V was pared by 5 bases and J by 0 bases, with 8 bases between. The CDR3 is CASSQEDSNQPQHF. As DNA, the CDR3 is TGTGCCAGCAGCCAGGAAGATAGCAATCAGCCCCAGCATTTT. Supplemented by reference TRBV7-9 and TRBJ1-5, the full variable domain reads DTGVSQNPRHKITKRGQNVTFRCDPISEHNRLYWYRQTLGQGPEFLTYFQNEAQLEKSRLLSDRFSAERPKGSFSTLEIQRTEQGDSAMYLCASSQEDSNQPQHFGDGTRLSIL.

The genes are TRBV19 and TRBJ2-7; TRBD2 might be the D (6 bases). With 0 bases removed from V and 0 bases from J, the gap between germline ends came to 18 bases. This CDR3 comprises 18 residues. From germline, CDR1 is LNHDA and CDR2 SQIVND (reference sequence). The CDR3 DNA is TGTGCCAGTAGTATAGACACGAGGGGCGGGACGGTCTCCTACGAGCAGTACTTC. This encodes CASSIDTRGGTVSYEQYF.

The genes are TRBV10-3 and TRBJ2-1; the D gene is possibly TRBD2 (6 bases). Trimming cost V 0 bases and J 2 bases, with 11 bases left between them. This CDR3 is 16 amino acids long. Germline lookup yields CDR1 ENHRY and CDR2 SYGVKD. Here the CDR3 reads CAISESHGSTYNEQFF. DNA for the CDR3: TGTGCCATCAGTGAGTCTCACGGGAGCACCTACAATGAGCAGTTCTTC.

The rearrangement joins TRBV30 to TRBJ2-3; TRBD2 agrees at 9 bases. Germline V gene sequence: CDR1 GTSNPN, CDR2 SVGIG (reference sequence). V lost 5 bases and J lost 5; bases outside the gene matches: 11. This CDR3 is built from 15 residues. Written as DNA, the CDR3 is TGTGCCTGGGGAAGGACTAGCGCGAGTGGAGATACGCAGTATTTT. Its protein is CAWGRTSASGDTQYF.

V gene TRBV10-1 combines with J gene TRBJ2-1; D is possibly TRBD2 (6 bases). The V end lost 0 bases, the J end lost 7 bases, and 16 bases lay between the germline ends. Per germline, CDR1 WNHNN and CDR2 SYGVQD (reference sequence). This CDR3 has 16 amino acids. The CDR3 nucleotides read TGCGCCAGCAGTGAGTCGTCAGGACTACCCCTTAATGAGCAGTTCTTC. This codes for CASSESSGLPLNEQFF.

The rearrangement links TRBV4-1 to TRBJ2-5, with a weak D call TRBD2 (7 bases). The V and J ends lost 0 bases and 5 bases respectively, with 16 bases between them. Per the germline V gene, CDR1 is MGHRA and CDR2 is YSYEKL. This CDR3 is 16 amino acids long. The CDR3 DNA is TGCGCCAGCAGCCAAGATCTTGGCAGGGGAGGGGAGACCCAGTACTTC. Its protein is CASSQDLGRGGETQYF.